The sequence of this TCR beta chain was determined in a study of shared clonotypes between healthy human individuals. Study-wide context: Those who served as donors were two women and a few men between the ages of 18 and 49. Study-level points and caveats: Unshared clonotypes carried lower generation probabilities than those common to all four donors.

V was clipped by 4 bases and J by 1 base, with 7 bases between them. This CDR3 has 13 residues. Germline lookup yields CDR1 ENHRY and CDR2 SYGVKD. It was around 220 ng DNA, about 30,000 T cell genomes, that sorted-subset replicate PCRs used. Measured with immunoSEQ multiplex PCR; TCRdb has only the in-frame clones, and not every one. Counted here are 600,000 or so clones, 85% to 95% occurring once; the ten biggest clones make up 0.095% to 0.14%. The naive CD8 subset, CD45RO-negative cells positively selected for CCR7, excluded terminally differentiated effector memory CD45RA+ cells. This clone was observed a few times. The target antigen is unknown.

Sequencing input: naive CD8+ T cells sorted from blood. The sequence was collected from a woman under 40 in good health. The genes are TRBV10-3 and TRBJ1-1; D is unresolved. The CDR3 bases are TGTGCCATCAGTGGACCGCGGAACACTGAAGCTTTCTTT. Translation gives CAISGPRNTEAFF.